Following are 27 T cell receptor beta chains from one sample sequenced in a study of blood T cells in healthy people across ages (dated by TCRdb to between 2014 and 2017). The library was generated by 5' RACE. The sequencing machine was an Illumina HiSeq 2500. A second roughly 6 to 12 cycle PCR used a sample-barcoded 5' primer and a J-beta primer mix. TCRdb redid the processing of the public reads, applying fastp at Q25 and MiXCR, and retained in-frame beta chains. Identical CDR3 protein sequences are pooled into one entry, listed with their most common genes and DNA. The sample profile shows roughly 2 million distinct CDR3 sequences; about 50% of them were found once. The top ten clones comprise roughly 2% of the sample. The sequenced sample consisted of blood. The receptors come from a woman aged 40 to 50 in good health.

In this sample, this clonotype turned up a few times. The chain has TRBV29-1 and TRBJ2-7; D possibly corresponds to TRBD2 (6 bases). The CDR3 covers 13 residues. Germline CDR1 reads SQVTM; CDR2 reads ANQGSEA. The germline V and J ends were trimmed by 3 bases and 0 bases, with 9 bases remaining between them. This CDR3 is CSVDDGSSYEQYF. The CDR3 DNA is TGCAGCGTTGACGACGGGAGCTCCTACGAGCAGTACTTC.

The genes are TRBV28 and TRBJ2-7, with TRBD2 matching 12 bases. The CDR3 is made up of 15 amino acids. Trimming took 10 bases from V and 2 from J; bases not matched to a gene: 9. Germline assignment: CDR1 MDHEN and CDR2 SYDVKM. CDR3 nucleotides: TGTGCCACCGAAACGACTAGCGGGGGAGCCTACGAGCAGTACTTC. It encodes CATETTSGGAYEQYF.

The V and J genes are TRBV9 and TRBJ2-3; the D is unclear. This CDR3 region has 15 residues. Trimming stripped 0 bases from V and 2 bases from J, with 10 bases between. Germline CDR1 reads SGDLS; CDR2 reads YYNGEE. CDR3 nucleotides: TGTGCCAGCAGCGTAGACCTCAGAGACACAGATACGCAGTATTTT. It specifies CASSVDLRDTDTQYF.

The V gene is TRBV2, the J gene TRBJ1-2; D may be TRBD1 (5 bases). This CDR3 is built from 17 residues. Germline CDR1 is SNHLY and CDR2 is FYNNEI. Trimming pared 3 bases from V and 8 bases from J, leaving 25 bases between. CDR3 sequence reads: CASSDVGRAGYSFGYTF. For the CDR3, the DNA is TGTGCCAGCAGTGATGTCGGCAGGGCTGGATATAGTTTCGGCTACACCTTC. Complete variable domain (other parts from reference TRBV2 and TRBJ1-2): EPEVTQTPSHQVTQMGQEVILRCVPISNHLYFYWYRQILGQKVEFLVSFYNNEISEKSEIFDDQFSVERPDGSNFTLKIRSTKLEDSAMYFCASSDVGRAGYSFGYTFGSGTRLTVV.

This chain joins TRBV3-1 and TRBJ2-1, with 9 positions matching TRBD2. The DNA end lines up better with TRBJ2-7; the J call may be wrong. The V gene's germline CDR1 is LGHDT and CDR2 YNNKEL (reference sequence). CDR3 length: 18 residues. This chain's CDR3 is CASSQDPSGDAWHNEQYF. As DNA, the CDR3 is TGTGCCAGCAGCCAAGATCCTAGCGGGGACGCTTGGCACAATGAGCAGTACTTC.

This clonotype has more than one count but fewer than ten. The chain recombines TRBV4-3 with TRBJ2-3; TRBD2 aligns across 11 bases. The germline V gene encodes CDR1 LGHNA and CDR2 YSLEER. V gave up 1 base and J gave up 3 bases; unmatched junction bases: 9. The CDR3 sequence is 18 residues long. This chain's CDR3 is CASSQVPSTSGRTDTQYF. The CDR3 DNA is TGCGCCAGCAGCCAAGTCCCTTCCACTAGCGGGAGAACAGATACGCAGTATTTT.

This clonotype was seen repeatedly, ten times or more. This rearrangement joins TRBV4-2 to TRBJ2-4; 7 bases match TRBD2. From germline, CDR1 is LGHNA and CDR2 YNFKEQ. The CDR3 is 16 residues long. V lost 2 bases to trimming and J lost 6 bases; unmatched junction nucleotides: 10. CDR3 in amino acids: CASSQMGGQGVNIQYF. The CDR3 region has the DNA TGTGCCAGCAGCCAAATGGGAGGGCAGGGAGTAAACATTCAGTACTTC.

This clonotype was observed a handful of times. The rearrangement joins TRBV4-1 to TRBJ2-1, with no clear D. CDR1 is MGHRA and CDR2 is YSYEKL in the germline V gene. V lost 4 bases, J lost 6 bases, and 7 bases lay in between. This CDR3 spans 12 amino acids. The chain's CDR3 is CASSPVSNEQFF. The CDR3 DNA reads TGCGCCAGCAGCCCAGTGTCCAATGAGCAGTTCTTC.

CDR3 region: CASSLVREGKWKTGKLFF. In nucleotides, the CDR3 is TGCGCCAGCAGCTTGGTCAGGGAAGGGAAATGGAAGACTGGAAAACTGTTTTTT. V gene TRBV5-1 combines with J gene TRBJ1-4; a weak D match, TRBD1 (5 bases). Trimming took 0 bases from V and 10 from J, leaving 25 bases between them. Germline V CDR1 and CDR2: SGHRS, YFSETQ. The CDR3 extends over 18 amino acids.

The V gene is TRBV11-1, the J gene TRBJ2-1, with D possibly matching TRBD1 (5 bases). The CDR3 covers 15 residues. Per germline, CDR1 SGHAT and CDR2 FQDESV (reference sequence). The germline V and J ends were trimmed by 2 bases and 9 bases, with 17 bases remaining between them. The CDR3 loop is CASSLFDQGNGEQFF. CDR3 in DNA: TGTGCCAGCAGCTTATTCGACCAGGGTAACGGTGAGCAGTTCTTC.

The V and J genes are TRBV3-1 and TRBJ2-5; the D gene is possibly TRBD2 (7 bases). CDR3 size: 16 residues. Germline CDR1 is LGHDT and CDR2 is YNNKEL (reference sequence). V was shortened by 0 bases and J by 6 bases, with 17 bases between the two germline ends. CDR3 loop: CASSQDVGTGGKTQYF. The CDR3 DNA reads as TGTGCCAGCAGCCAAGATGTAGGGACGGGGGGCAAGACCCAGTACTTC.

This chain joins TRBV20-1 and TRBJ2-7; 9 bases fit TRBD1. The V segment lost 2 bases and the J segment 1 base; nucleotides outside the gene matches: 6. The V gene's germline CDR1 is DFQATT and CDR2 SNEGSKA (reference sequence). The CDR3 is made up of 15 amino acids. The DNA for the CDR3 is TGCAGTGCTAGACCCGGGACAGGGAGGTCCTACGAGCAGTACTTC. It specifies CSARPGTGRSYEQYF.

The V and J genes are TRBV28 and TRBJ2-1; 14 nucleotides line up with TRBD2. Germline assignment: CDR1 MDHEN and CDR2 SYDVKM. There are 20 residues in the CDR3. Unmatched junction bases numbered 18, after V lost 6 bases and J lost 5 bases. The CDR3 DNA is TGTGCCAGCAGCTCACCCCAGACTAGACTAGCGGGGGGGCGTGACAATGAGCAGTTCTTC. Its protein is CASSSPQTRLAGGRDNEQFF.

The chain uses TRBV20-1 and TRBJ1-2; D remains unclear. The germline V and J ends were trimmed by 3 bases and 4 bases, with 6 bases remaining between them. The germline gives CDR1 DFQATT, CDR2 SNEGSKA (reference sequence). This CDR3 region has 11 residues. The CDR3 protein is CSARIGYGYTF. The CDR3 coding sequence is TGCAGTGCTAGGATAGGCTATGGCTACACCTTC.

This clonotype was counted a single time. The rearrangement links TRBV19 to TRBJ1-5; TRBD1 aligns across 8 bases. V trimming: 7 bases; J trimming: 6 bases; junction bases outside the gene matches: 2. The germline CDR1 and CDR2 sequences are LNHDA and SQIVND (reference sequence). CDR3 length: 12 residues. CDR3 sequence reads: CASTDRGQPQHF. DNA for the CDR3: TGTGCCAGTACTGACAGGGGTCAGCCCCAGCATTTT.

This clonotype was seen a few times. The J gene is TRBJ2-1, the V gene TRBV5-6; TRBD2 matches 12 bases. Germline V CDR1 and CDR2: SGHDT, YYEEEE. V gave up 4 bases and J gave up 4 bases; unmatched junction bases: 6. This CDR3 comprises 16 residues. The CDR3 sequence: CASSPALAGGYNEQFF. The CDR3 DNA reads as TGTGCCAGCAGCCCGGCGCTAGCGGGGGGGTACAATGAGCAGTTCTTC.

This clonotype was found a few times. The V gene is TRBV12-3 or TRBV12-4, the J gene TRBJ1-2; a possible D gene is TRBD1 (5 bases). CDR3 length: 14 amino acids. The V end lost 6 bases, the J end lost 6 bases, and 17 bases lay between the germline ends. CDR3 bases: TGTGCCAGCAGCCTCGGGATAACAGGTCATGGCTACACCTTC. Protein: CASSLGITGHGYTF.

The chain is built from TRBV27 and TRBJ1-2; tentatively, D is TRBD1 (6 bases). Trimming left V 7 bases short and J 1 base short, with 19 bases between. CDR1 and CDR2 from the germline V gene are MNHEY and SMNVEV (reference sequence). The length of the CDR3 is 16 residues. CDR3 DNA sequence: TGTGCCAGCAATCCGGGACGGGGGGCGCTTAACTATGGCTACACCTTC. It codes for CASNPGRGALNYGYTF.

In its sample, this clonotype was seen a few times. V is TRBV6-2 or TRBV6-3 and J is TRBJ2-7; D perhaps matches TRBD1 (6 bases). The length of the CDR3 is 14 residues. Germline lookup yields CDR1 MNHEY and CDR2 SVGEGT. Deletions cut 5 bases from V and 3 bases from J, with 14 bases between. CDR3 coding DNA: TGTGCCAGCAGTCGGATCGGACAGAACTACGAGCAGTACTTC. Translation gives CASSRIGQNYEQYF.

The chain recombines TRBV7-2 with TRBJ2-7; D might be TRBD2 (5 bases). Germline CDR1 reads SGHTA; CDR2 reads FQGNSA. V lost 4 bases to trimming and J lost 0 bases, with 13 bases between them. The length of the CDR3 is 15 residues. CDR3 amino acids: CASSWSSASSYEQYF. The DNA of the CDR3 is TGTGCCAGCAGCTGGAGTAGCGCAAGCTCCTACGAGCAGTACTTC.

This clonotype has a handful of counts. The V gene is TRBV6-5, the J gene TRBJ2-1; D may match TRBD1 or TRBD2 (5 bases each). The CDR3 is 14 amino acids. V lost 5 bases and J 8 bases, leaving 16 bases between the germline ends. Looked up from germline, CDR1 is MNHEY and CDR2 is SVGAGI. The CDR3 nucleotides read TGTGCCAGCAGTGGGACCCCGGTGGGGGATGAGCAGTTCTTC. Its translation is CASSGTPVGDEQFF.

The J gene is TRBJ2-2, the V gene TRBV11-2, with 8 bases matching TRBD1. The junction had 5 bases not matched to a gene; V was cut back by 2 bases and J by 6 bases. CDR1 and CDR2 (germline): SGHAT, FQNNGV. The CDR3 extends over 15 amino acids. This CDR3 is CASSLQGAYPGELFF. The CDR3 DNA is TGTGCCAGCAGCTTACAGGGGGCGTATCCCGGGGAGCTGTTTTTT.

The genes are TRBV5-1 and TRBJ2-7; TRBD1 matches at 8 bases. Trimming cost V 1 base and J 5 bases; bases outside gene matches: 5. CDR3 length: 14 amino acids. Looked up from germline, CDR1 is SGHRS and CDR2 is YFSETQ. The CDR3 here is CASSLTGGNHEQYF. DNA for the CDR3: TGCGCCAGCAGCTTGACAGGGGGGAACCACGAGCAGTACTTC.

This clonotype was found many times. The chain combines TRBV7-9 with TRBJ1-2; 7 nucleotides agree with TRBD1. CDR1 and CDR2 from the germline V gene are SEHNR and FQNEAQ (reference sequence). The CDR3 sequence is 14 residues long. J gave up 1 base and V 5 bases, and 4 bases lay outside the gene matches. The CDR3 sequence: CASSPGTDNYGYTF. The CDR3 coding sequence is TGTGCCAGCAGCCCCGGGACAGATAACTATGGCTACACCTTC.

The chain is built from TRBV20-1 and TRBJ2-1; D might be TRBD2 (5 bases). Germline-derived CDR1 and CDR2 are DFQATT and SNEGSKA (reference sequence). This CDR3 contains 13 residues. V lost 0 bases, J lost 9 bases, and 12 bases lay in between. The DNA for the CDR3 is TGCAGTGCTAGAGATCCGGGGTTAGGTGAGCAGTTCTTC. Translation: CSARDPGLGEQFF.

The rearrangement uses TRBV6-1 and TRBJ1-2; TRBD1 aligns across 9 bases. The CDR3 runs 15 residues. The junction had 9 bases not matched to a gene; V was cut back by 2 bases and J by 8 bases. Germline assignment: CDR1 MNHNS and CDR2 SASEGT. CDR3 sequence reads: CASSERQGGPVGYTF. The CDR3 DNA reads TGTGCCAGCAGTGAACGACAGGGGGGACCTGTCGGCTACACCTTC.

The rearrangement links TRBV29-1 to TRBJ2-3; 11 bases agree with TRBD2. Trimming took 7 bases from V and 5 from J; bases not matched to a gene: 8. The CDR3 consists of 14 residues. The V gene's germline CDR1 is SQVTM and CDR2 ANQGSEA. Written as DNA, the CDR3 is TGCAGCGCCCCGCCTAGCGGGGGGCTAGATACGCAGTATTTT. Protein sequence: CSAPPSGGLDTQYF.